Below are 3 T cell receptor beta chains sequenced from a single sample in a study of response to subunit inactivated influenza vaccine. TCRdb reprocessed the RT-PCR reads via MiXCR and lists one record per CDR3 protein. The table has over 400,000 distinct CDR3 sequences, approximately 10% seen once. The sample here was PBMCs from blood, taken about 40 days after vaccination. The receptors derive from a man aged 50 to 59 who received an inactivated influenza vaccine.

The gene calls are TRBV6-2 or TRBV6-3 and TRBJ1-1, with D hard to call. Germline CDR1 MNHEY, CDR2 SVGEGT. The CDR3 is 15 residues long. V gave up 4 bases and J gave up 2 bases, with 14 bases separating them. The CDR3 DNA reads as TGTGCCAGCAGTTTGATGGCAGAATTTAACACTGAAGCTTTCTTT. Amino acid sequence: CASSLMAEFNTEAFF.

V and J are TRBV27 and TRBJ2-2, with no clear D. CDR1 and CDR2 from the germline V gene are MNHEY and SMNVEV (reference sequence). The CDR3 spans 17 residues. V was shortened by 2 bases and J by 3 bases, with 16 bases between the two germline ends. The CDR3 nucleotides are TGTGCCAGCAGTTTACAGTCCCCCAGGCGCGACACCGGGGAGCTGTTTTTT. Translating gives CASSLQSPRRDTGELFF.

In this sample, this clonotype turned up many times. This chain uses TRBV4-1 with TRBJ2-2; D perhaps matches TRBD2 (6 bases). The CDR3 covers 16 residues. V lost 1 base to trimming and J lost 1 base, with 10 bases between them. Germline CDR1 and CDR2: MGHRA and YSYEKL. As DNA, the CDR3 is TGCGCCAGCAGCCAAGCGGCGGGAAGGAACACCGGGGAGCTGTTTTTT. Its protein is CASSQAAGRNTGELFF.